Presented here are 20 T cell receptor beta chains from one specimen sequenced in a study of T cells in Graves' hyperthyroidism and ophthalmopathy. RNA transcripts gave rise to amplified TCR beta CDR3 regions. First-round RT-PCR targeting the TCR CDR3 was performed with the HTBI primer set. TCRdb called the multiplex PCR reads again in MiXCR, with one record for every CDR3 protein. This sample yields around 560,000 distinct CDR3 sequences, of which 15% to 20% are seen a single time; approximately 18% belongs to the top ten. Sequencing was done on a sample of blood. These receptor sequences come from a young woman with Graves' hyperthyroidism.

The sample holds many counts of this clonotype. The rearrangement joins TRBV6-2 or TRBV6-3 to TRBJ1-1; maybe TRBD1 (5 bases). Trimming took 6 bases from V and 6 from J, leaving 14 bases between them. Germline assignment: CDR1 MNHEY and CDR2 SVGEGT. CDR3 length equals 13 residues. CDR3 bases: TGTGCCAGCAGGTGGAAAGGGGACTCTGAAGCTTTCTTT. Translation gives CASRWKGDSEAFF.

This clonotype occurred many times. J is TRBJ2-4 and V is TRBV2, with D possibly matching TRBD1 (6 bases). V was clipped by 6 bases and J by 10 bases, with 13 bases between them. The CDR3 length is 12 residues. The germline V gene has CDR1 SNHLY and CDR2 FYNNEI. CDR3 coding DNA: TGTGCCAGCAGACCAGGGGCCACAATTCAGTACTTC. Translation: CASRPGATIQYF.

This clonotype was counted a few times. The gene calls are TRBV6-5 and TRBJ2-1, with D possibly matching TRBD1 (5 bases). V gave up 4 bases and J gave up 3 bases, with 10 bases separating them. This CDR3 region has 14 residues. CDR1 and CDR2 from the germline V gene are MNHEY and SVGAGI. This CDR3 is CASSFRGSYNEQFF. The CDR3 region has the DNA TGTGCCAGCAGTTTTAGGGGCAGCTACAATGAGCAGTTCTTC.

This clonotype was recorded many times. The chain combines TRBV2 with TRBJ1-1; 8 bases are shared with TRBD1. Trimming removed 11 bases from V and 4 bases from J; junction bases left unmatched: 12. The germline gives CDR1 SNHLY, CDR2 FYNNEI. CDR3 size: 14 residues. The CDR3 DNA reads as TGTGCCGGCATCAGGGGGCGCCCGGGCACTGAAGCTTTCTTT. Protein sequence: CAGIRGRPGTEAFF. The complete variable domain, with remaining parts taken from reference TRBV2 and TRBJ1-1, reads EPEVTQTPSHQVTQMGQEVILRCVPISNHLYFYWYRQILGQKVEFLVSFYNNEISEKSEIFDDQFSVERPDGSNFTLKIRSTKLEDSAMYFCAGIRGRPGTEAFFGQGTRLTVV.

This clonotype appeared a few times. This chain connects TRBV19 to TRBJ1-1, with D tentatively TRBD1 (5 bases). CDR1 is LNHDA, CDR2 SQIVND, per germline (reference sequence). V was trimmed by 7 bases and J by 4 bases, leaving 19 bases between them. This CDR3 region has 15 residues. The CDR3 DNA is TGTGCCAGTAACCCCCGGGTGCGGGGCTCCACTGAAGCTTTCTTT. Protein sequence: CASNPRVRGSTEAFF.

This clonotype was detected ten times or more. The V call is TRBV2, the J call TRBJ2-7; D remains ambiguous. Trimming stripped 5 bases from V and 2 bases from J, with 10 bases between. The CDR3 covers 13 residues. Germline-derived CDR1 and CDR2 are SNHLY and FYNNEI. CDR3 loop: CASSPVGTYEQYF. CDR3 sequence (DNA): TGTGCCAGCAGTCCGGTGGGTACCTACGAGCAGTACTTC.

This clonotype was recorded at least ten times. The chain recombines TRBV7-9 with TRBJ2-5, with 14 bases aligning to TRBD2. Per the germline V gene, CDR1 is SEHNR and CDR2 is FQNEAQ (reference sequence). The V segment lost 0 bases and the J segment 11 bases; nucleotides outside the gene matches: 5. CDR3 length: 15 residues. CDR3 sequence (DNA): TGTGCCAGCAGCTTAGCGGGGACTAGCGGGGGACAACAGTACTTC. The encoded protein is CASSLAGTSGGQQYF.

V gene TRBV11-2 combines with J gene TRBJ2-5; 10 nucleotides align to TRBD1. Germline V gene data show CDR1 as SGHAT and CDR2 as FQNNGV. V trimming: 1 base; J trimming: 3 bases; junction bases outside the gene matches: 8. The CDR3 consists of 17 residues. The CDR3 here is CASSLGVGTGVEETQYF. CDR3 nucleotide sequence: TGTGCCAGCAGCTTAGGGGTTGGGACAGGGGTGGAAGAGACCCAGTACTTC.

This chain joins TRBV11-3 and TRBJ2-7, with unresolved D. The CDR3 consists of 13 residues. V was pared by 0 bases and J by 5 bases, with 8 bases between. Germline CDR1 and CDR2: SGHNT and YENEEA. The DNA of the CDR3 is TGTGCCAGCAGCTTAGAAGGGCCCCACGAGCAGTACTTC. Its protein product is CASSLEGPHEQYF. The variable domain in full, with the rest retrieved from reference TRBV11-3 and TRBJ2-7, is EAGVVQSPRYKIIEKKQPVAFWCNPISGHNTLYWYLQNLGQGPELLIRYENEEAVDDSQLPKDRFSAERLKGVDSTLKIQPAELGDSAVYLCASSLEGPHEQYFGPGTRLTVT.

This clonotype has at least ten counts. The chain uses TRBV29-1 and TRBJ2-5; TRBD1 might be the D (6 bases). The CDR3 runs 14 residues. Looked up from germline, CDR1 is SQVTM and CDR2 is ANQGSEA. Between the trimmed V and J ends, which lost 5 bases and 5 bases, there was a span of 18 bases. CDR3 in amino acids: CSVSGTQFRETQYF. CDR3 sequence (DNA): TGCAGCGTTTCCGGGACACAATTCCGGGAGACCCAGTACTTC. Looking up the rest from reference TRBV29-1 and TRBJ2-5 gives the full variable domain: SAVISQKPSRDICQRGTSLTIQCQVDSQVTMMFWYRQQPGQSLTLIATANQGSEATYESGFVIDKFPISRPNLTFSTLTVSNMSPEDSSIYLCSVSGTQFRETQYFGPGTRLLVL.

Concerning this clonotype itself: The CDR3 ends on some other residue instead of the conserved phenylalanine or tryptophan, so this is likely a read error. The V and J genes are TRBV12-5 and TRBJ2-5; D may be TRBD1 or TRBD2 (5 bases each). The CDR3 is made up of 14 amino acids. Germline CDR1 and CDR2: LGHNT and FRNRAP. With 6 bases removed from V and 2 bases from J, the gap between germline ends came to 13 bases. For the CDR3, the DNA is TGTGCTAGTGGGATAGGGACGGGACAAGAGACCCAGTACTTA. It translates to CASGIGTGQETQYL.

This clonotype was picked up many times. The gene calls are TRBV3-1 and TRBJ2-1, with 12 bases that match TRBD2. Losses at the gene ends were 5 bases for V and 9 bases for J; bases not matched to a gene: 8. Germline V gene data show CDR1 as LGHDT and CDR2 as YNNKEL (reference sequence). The CDR3 consists of 15 residues. For the CDR3, the DNA is TGTGCCAGCAGCTCGACTAGCGGGAGTGGTATTGAGCAGTTCTTC. Protein: CASSSTSGSGIEQFF.

The chain joins TRBV12-3 or TRBV12-4 to TRBJ2-5; no reliable D call. The V and J ends lost 1 base and 4 bases respectively, with 10 bases between them. The CDR3 has 14 amino acids. The CDR3 reads CASSLGAVGETQYF. CDR3 in DNA: TGTGCCAGCAGTTTAGGGGCAGTGGGAGAGACCCAGTACTTC.

The CDR3 protein is CATSGQGTNEKLFF. The CDR3 coding sequence is TGTGCCACCTCCGGACAGGGGACTAATGAAAAACTGTTTTTT. J is TRBJ1-4 and V is TRBV24-1; TRBD1 matches 9 bases. The V segment lost 9 bases and the J segment 2 bases; nucleotides outside the gene matches: 3. Germline V gene lookup returns CDR1 KGHDR and CDR2 SFDVKD. The length of the CDR3 is 14 residues.

This clonotype came up a few times. The chain recombines TRBV4-3 with TRBJ1-2; D gene uncertain. The CDR3 runs to 16 residues. V was trimmed by 4 bases and J by 5 bases, leaving 20 bases between them. In germline, CDR1 is LGHNA, CDR2 YSLEER. For the CDR3, the DNA is TGCGCCAGCAGCCCGAGTCGCACGGGATTTTCATATGGCTACACCTTC. It yields the protein CASSPSRTGFSYGYTF.

This clonotype was observed at least ten times. The V and J genes are TRBV27 and TRBJ2-1; a weak D match, TRBD2 (6 bases). Per the germline V gene, CDR1 is MNHEY and CDR2 is SMNVEV (reference sequence). CDR3 length: 16 residues. The V end was cut by 5 bases, the J end by 6 bases, with 20 bases between. CDR3 in DNA: TGTGCCAGCAGTCCCCTGGGGATAGCGGAGACCAATGAGCAGTTCTTC. Its protein is CASSPLGIAETNEQFF.

The table lists this clonotype with a few counts. This sequence joins TRBV29-1 and TRBJ1-2, with D tentatively TRBD1 (5 bases). The CDR3 is made up of 14 amino acids. Per the germline V gene, CDR1 is SQVTM and CDR2 is ANQGSEA. The V end lost 8 bases, the J end lost 0 bases, and 16 bases lay between the germline ends. CDR3 DNA sequence: TGCAGCTGCGCTGGGACGGCTTCTAACTATGGCTACACCTTC. Translation: CSCAGTASNYGYTF.

V and J are TRBV24-1 and TRBJ2-2; TRBD1 agrees at 8 bases. The V and J ends lost 7 bases and 6 bases, in that order; junction bases with no gene match: 3. From germline, CDR1 is KGHDR and CDR2 SFDVKD. CDR3 length equals 13 residues. The chain's CDR3 is CATSIQGAGELFF. CDR3 nucleotides: TGTGCCACCAGCATACAGGGGGCCGGGGAGCTGTTTTTT.

This clonotype was seen a handful of times. V usage is TRBV29-1 and J usage is TRBJ2-3; D is unresolved. With 3 bases removed from V and 0 bases from J, the gap between germline ends came to 1 base. The CDR3 covers 11 residues. Germline loops: CDR1 SQVTM, CDR2 ANQGSEA. The CDR3 reads CSVDSTDTQYF. CDR3 sequence (DNA): TGCAGCGTTGATAGCACAGATACGCAGTATTTT.

Comments on this clonotype: A much larger clone sits a single nucleotide away, making a read error possible. In DNA form, the CDR3 reads TGTGCCAGCAGCTCGGGTCTAATACAGCAGTGCTTC. This gives the protein CASSSGLIQQCF. This rearrangement joins TRBV7-2 to TRBJ2-7, with D unresolved. This CDR3 contains 12 residues. Germline assignment: CDR1 SGHTA and CDR2 FQGNSA. Full variable domain (missing parts from reference TRBV7-2 and TRBJ2-7): GAGVSQSPSNKVTEKGKDVELRCDPISGHTALYWYRQSLGQGLEFLIYFQGNSAPDKSGLPSDRFSAERTGGSVSTLTIQRTQQEDSAVYLCASSSGLIQQCFGPGTRLTVT.